This T cell receptor (beta chain) was observed in a study of PD-1 blockade in mismatch repair-deficient tumors. The study's findings and limits: After pembrolizumab, tumor-resident clones rose rapidly, then generally contracted before radiologic responses.

The TCR-sequenced patients were a few responders to pembrolizumab. Germline V lookup: CDR1 SGHRS, CDR2 YFSETQ. The V end was cut by 0 bases, the J end by 2 bases, with 8 bases between. The CDR3 is made up of 14 amino acids. Comment on this clone: As yet, its antigen is unknown.

Produced via immunoSEQ multiplex PCR; TCRdb's table is partial and in-frame only. The table records some 110,000 clones, about three quarters of them present only once. The origin of this receptor is an adult with mismatch repair-deficient cancer. This specimen was peripheral blood, taken more than 58 weeks after starting pembrolizumab. The rearrangement uses TRBV5-1 and TRBJ2-5; TRBD2 is a possible D gene (5 bases). This CDR3 reads CASSLDGIQETQYF. The CDR3 coding sequence is TGCGCCAGCAGCTTGGACGGGATTCAAGAGACCCAGTACTTC.